The clone carrying this T cell receptor (beta chain) appeared many times. The antigen is undetermined. Naive CD8 library inputs spanned about 19,000 to 1,000,000 sorted cells and 10%, 30% or 50% RNA. A CD8+CD4-CCR7+CD45RA+ phenotype served as the sorting definition for naive CD8 T cells. The data originate from a study of molecular identifiers for immune sequencing clone quantification. Regarding the study as a whole: Clone sizes that are highly expanded could be underestimated when identical TCR molecules share a barcode.

Bulk TCR library preparation followed previously described methods with listed TCR primers. Each CDR3 protein gets one entry after TCRdb re-called the PCR reads with MiXCR. The sample has a few hundred thousand distinct CDR3 sequences, about a fifth seen once. The CDR3 length is 18 residues. With 0 bases clipped from V and 3 bases from J, the junction kept 11 bases outside the gene matches. The germline gives CDR1 DFQATT, CDR2 SNEGSKA (reference sequence). The J gene is TRBJ2-3, the V gene TRBV20-1, with 11 nucleotides matching TRBD2. The sequencing input was naive CD8+ T cells from blood, with Jurkat cell RNA spiked in. Subset indicated: FACS-sorted CD8+CD4-CCR7+CD45RA+ naive T cells. This TCR was recovered from a human donor in good health. Some libraries in this study had Jurkat cell RNA spiked in. For the CDR3, the DNA is TGCAGTGCTAGAGACGGGACTAGCGGTGTGACCGTAACAGATACGCAGTATTTT. Translating it yields CSARDGTSGVTVTDTQYF.